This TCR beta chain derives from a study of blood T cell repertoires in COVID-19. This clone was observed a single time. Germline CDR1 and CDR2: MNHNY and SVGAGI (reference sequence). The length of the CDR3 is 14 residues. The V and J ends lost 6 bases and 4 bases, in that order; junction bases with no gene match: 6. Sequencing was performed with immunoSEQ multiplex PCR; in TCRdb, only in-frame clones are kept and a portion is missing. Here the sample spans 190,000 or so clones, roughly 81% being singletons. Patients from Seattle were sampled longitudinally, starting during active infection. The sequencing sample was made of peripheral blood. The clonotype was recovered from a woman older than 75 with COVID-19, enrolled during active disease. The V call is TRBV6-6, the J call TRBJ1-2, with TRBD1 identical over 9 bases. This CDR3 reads CASRATGGGYGYTF. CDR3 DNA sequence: TGTGCCAGCAGGGCTACAGGGGGCGGCTATGGCTACACCTTC.